The T cell receptor beta chain described here comes from a study of CD4 T cells in relation to SARS-CoV-2 and coronaviruses. Findings of the study overall: SARS-CoV-2-driven expansion was significantly weaker in crossreactive than monoreactive clones. Crossreactivity was assessed only for spike protein, not other viral proteins.

CD4+ T cells from unexposed donors were obtained before the COVID-19 pandemic (2011-2018). The repertoire was sequenced with immunoSEQ multiplex PCR; TCRdb's copy has only in-frame clones and lacks some. The sample comprises just under 65,000 clones, approximately 94% of which are singletons, and roughly 0.14% rests with the top ten. V lost 1 base and J 2 bases, leaving 11 bases between the germline ends. The CDR3 runs 15 residues. Germline V gene data show CDR1 as SGHAT and CDR2 as FQNNGV. Of note for this clone: Antigen unknown.

The gene calls are TRBV11-2 and TRBJ1-2; the D is unclear. Source material: naive CD4+ T cells from PBMCs. Subset in this sample: naive CD4+ T cells isolated by negative enrichment. The sequence was obtained from a human donor in good health. The CDR3 here is CASSLAKGWNYGYTF. The CDR3 bases are TGTGCCAGCAGCTTAGCTAAGGGATGGAACTATGGCTACACCTTC.